This TCR beta chain was sequenced in a study of cytomegalovirus exposure and HLA in healthy donors. The PCR ran on 60 Vbeta and 13 Jbeta primers. This table comes from immunoSEQ multiplex PCR, and its TCRdb copy is limited to in-frame clones, with some not included. With tens of thousands of clones in the sample, the ten largest clones hold roughly 3.8%. Points on this clone: Its cognate antigen is unknown.

Study findings and constraints: Cytomegalovirus-associated status was assigned to about 150 TCR beta chains. There were several of the most significant clusters that appeared linked to common viral pathogens in a later analysis. Some V segments, TRBV6-2 and TRBV6-3 among them, were indistinguishable and were therefore excluded. Later work found most CMV-associated TCR beta chains apparently HLA-restricted.

CDR1 is MNHEY, CDR2 SMNVEV, per germline (reference sequence). V was shortened by 3 bases and J by 2 bases, with 8 bases between the two germline ends. CDR3 length equals 15 residues. This TCR was recovered from a female donor in good health and CMV-seropositive. This chain links TRBV27 with TRBJ2-6; D gene ambiguous. The sample comprised PBMCs. This chain's CDR3 is CASSLPIAGANVLTF. The CDR3, as DNA: TGTGCCAGCAGTTTGCCGATAGCTGGGGCCAACGTCCTGACTTTC.